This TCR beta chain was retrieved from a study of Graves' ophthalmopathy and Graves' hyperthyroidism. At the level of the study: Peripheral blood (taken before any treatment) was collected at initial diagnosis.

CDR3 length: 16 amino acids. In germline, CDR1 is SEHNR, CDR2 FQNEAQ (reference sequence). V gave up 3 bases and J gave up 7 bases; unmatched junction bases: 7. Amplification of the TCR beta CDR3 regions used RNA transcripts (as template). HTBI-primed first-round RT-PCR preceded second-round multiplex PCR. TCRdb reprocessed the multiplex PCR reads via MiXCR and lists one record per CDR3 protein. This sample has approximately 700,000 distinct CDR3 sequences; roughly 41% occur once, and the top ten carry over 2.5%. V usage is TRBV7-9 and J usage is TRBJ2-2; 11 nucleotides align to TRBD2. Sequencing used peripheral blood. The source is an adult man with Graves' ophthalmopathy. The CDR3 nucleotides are TGTGCCAGCAGCTTCCGTAGCGGGGGGGCCCACGGGGAGCTGTTTTTT. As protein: CASSFRSGGAHGELFF.